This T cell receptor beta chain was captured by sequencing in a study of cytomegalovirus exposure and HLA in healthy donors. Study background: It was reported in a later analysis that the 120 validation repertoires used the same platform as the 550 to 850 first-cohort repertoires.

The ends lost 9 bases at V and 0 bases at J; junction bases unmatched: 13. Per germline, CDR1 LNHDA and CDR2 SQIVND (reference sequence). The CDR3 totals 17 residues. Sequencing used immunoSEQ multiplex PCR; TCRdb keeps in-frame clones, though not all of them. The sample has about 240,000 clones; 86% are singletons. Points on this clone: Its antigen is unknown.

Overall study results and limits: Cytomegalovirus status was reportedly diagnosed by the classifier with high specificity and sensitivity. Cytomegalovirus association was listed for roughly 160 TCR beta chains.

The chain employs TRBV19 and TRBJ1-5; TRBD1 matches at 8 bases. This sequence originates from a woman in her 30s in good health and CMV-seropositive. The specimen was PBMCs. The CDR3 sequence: CASLQPSGTGSNQPQHF. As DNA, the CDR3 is TGTGCCAGCCTACAACCCTCCGGGACAGGTAGCAATCAGCCCCAGCATTTT.